This is a list of T cell receptor beta chains from one sample in a study of blood T cell repertoires in COVID-19. Assay: immunoSEQ multiplex PCR; the TCRdb copy retains only in-frame clones and omits some. This sample has approximately 170,000 clones, with about 90% found just once. The sequencing input was peripheral blood. These receptors were collected from an older woman with COVID-19, enrolled during active disease. Both conserved end residues are part of each CDR3. D genes are given only for firm matches. Clone sizes are given selectively: once, few, many, or a class where the clone is expanded.

cdr3_aa	cdr3_nt	d_call	clone_size	v_call	j_call
CAWSVLTGNAGYTF	TGTGCCTGGAGTGTACTTACAGGGAACGCAGGCTACACCTTC	NA	once	TRBV30	TRBJ1-2
CASSFEGLAGAADTQYF	TGCGCCAGCAGCTTCGAGGGACTAGCGGGGGCGGCAGATACGCAGTATTTT	TRBD2	NA	TRBV5-1	TRBJ2-3
CASSLASGLGTEAFF	TGCGCCAGCAGCTTGGCATCGGGGTTAGGGACTGAAGCTTTCTTT	NA	NA	TRBV5-1	TRBJ1-1
CASSLDGVSNQPQHF	TGCGCCAGCAGCTTGGACGGTGTTAGCAATCAGCCCCAGCATTTT	NA	NA	TRBV5-1	TRBJ1-5
CASSLGLLSYNEQFF	TGTGCCAGCAGCTTGGGTCTACTCTCCTACAATGAGCAGTTCTTC	NA	NA	TRBV5-6	TRBJ2-1
CASSFGQGGEKLFF	TGTGCCAGCAGCTTCGGACAGGGTGGTGAAAAACTGTTTTTT	TRBD1	few	TRBV7-9	TRBJ1-4
CASSLAVEGEQYF	TGTGCCAGCAGCTTAGCGGTCGAGGGCGAGCAGTACTTC	NA	NA	TRBV11-3	TRBJ2-7
CASSHDATSGSSYEQYF	TGCGCCAGCAGCCATGACGCGACTAGCGGGAGCTCCTACGAGCAGTACTTC	TRBD2	NA	TRBV4-1	TRBJ2-7
CASTLQGAQETQYF	TGCGCCAGCACCTTACAGGGGGCTCAGGAGACCCAGTACTTC	TRBD1	NA	TRBV5-1	TRBJ2-5
CASSLSGRARVDTQYF	TGTGCCAGCAGCCTTAGCGGGAGGGCCAGGGTAGATACGCAGTATTTT	TRBD2	NA	TRBV9	TRBJ2-3
CASRAPGQLYGYTF	TGTGCAAGTCGCGCCCCGGGACAGCTCTATGGCTACACCTTC	NA	NA	TRBV12-2	TRBJ1-2
CASSVTPGQSSYEQYF	TGCGCCAGCAGCGTGACCCCGGGACAGAGCTCCTACGAGCAGTACTTC	TRBD1	once	TRBV5-1	TRBJ2-7
CASSPTSDEQFF	TGTGCCAGCTCACCGACTAGCGATGAGCAGTTCTTC	TRBD2	NA	TRBV18	TRBJ2-1
CASSSSPGQGTIPSYEQYF	TGTGCCAGCAGTTCCTCTCCGGGACAGGGTACAATCCCCTCCTACGAGCAGTACTTC	TRBD1	NA	TRBV6-2/TRBV6-3	TRBJ2-7
CASSPSISEGQPQHF	TGTGCCAGCTCACCTAGCATTAGTGAAGGTCAGCCCCAGCATTTT	NA	NA	TRBV18	TRBJ1-5
CASSDPTGGKLFF	TGCGCCAGCAGCGACCCCACAGGGGGAAAACTGTTTTTT	TRBD1	NA	TRBV4-1	TRBJ1-4
CSVEGTGLAAGANVLTF	TGCAGCGTTGAGGGGACAGGCCTCGCTGCTGGGGCCAACGTCCTGACTTTC	TRBD1	NA	TRBV29-1	TRBJ2-6
CASSETRRGVTGELFF	TGTGCCAGCAGCGAGACGAGGCGGGGCGTCACCGGGGAGCTGTTTTTT	NA	NA	TRBV9	TRBJ2-2
CATSRTANYGYTF	TGTGCCACCAGCAGGACAGCTAACTATGGCTACACCTTC	NA	NA	TRBV15	TRBJ1-2
CAWRGTLTYNEQFF	TGTGCCTGGAGAGGGACACTTACCTACAATGAGCAGTTCTTC	NA	NA	TRBV30	TRBJ2-1
CASGAGQGYNEQFF	TGTGCTAGTGGGGCTGGACAGGGTTACAATGAGCAGTTCTTC	TRBD1	NA	TRBV12-5	TRBJ2-1
CASSRQGANTEAFF	TGTGCCAGCAGCAGACAGGGGGCGAACACTGAAGCTTTCTTT	TRBD1	NA	TRBV9	TRBJ1-1
CSVGTGTSGHEQYF	TGCAGCGTAGGTACCGGGACTAGCGGGCACGAGCAGTACTTC	TRBD2	few	TRBV29-1	TRBJ2-7
CASSLSVGEGTDTQYF	TGTGCCAGCAGCCTGTCCGTCGGGGAAGGCACAGATACGCAGTATTTT	NA	NA	TRBV3-1/TRBV3-2	TRBJ2-3
CASSIRQETNEKLFF	TGTGCCAGTAGTATTCGACAGGAAACTAATGAAAAACTGTTTTTT	NA	NA	TRBV19	TRBJ1-4
CASSYRGGYNEQFF	TGTGCCAGCAGTTATAGGGGCGGCTACAATGAGCAGTTCTTC	NA	NA	TRBV6-6	TRBJ2-1
CATKRGTGLNYGYTF	TGTGCCACCAAACGCGGGACAGGGCTTAACTATGGCTACACCTTC	TRBD1	NA	TRBV27	TRBJ1-2
CATSDPGNRNNEQFF	TGTGCCACCAGTGATCCCGGGAATAGAAACAATGAGCAGTTCTTC	NA	NA	TRBV24-1	TRBJ2-1
CASSTGIRNYNEQFF	TGTGCCAGCAGCACCGGGATTAGAAACTACAATGAGCAGTTCTTC	NA	NA	TRBV6-2/TRBV6-3	TRBJ2-1
CASSSYRATQYF	TGTGCCAGCAGTTCGTACAGGGCGACCCAGTACTTC	NA	NA	TRBV28	TRBJ2-5
CASSQGGTQTFSGNTIYF	TGTGCCAGCAGCCAAGGGGGGACTCAGACGTTCTCTGGAAACACCATATATTTT	NA	NA	TRBV3-1/TRBV3-2	TRBJ1-3
CASSQGQGQDYEQYF	TGTGCCAGCAGTCAGGGACAGGGCCAGGACTACGAGCAGTACTTC	TRBD1	NA	TRBV6-5	TRBJ2-7
CASSQEAFGGDNEQFF	TGTGCCAGCAGCCAAGAAGCTTTCGGAGGGGACAATGAGCAGTTCTTC	NA	NA	TRBV14	TRBJ2-1
CASSEQRTYEQYF	TGTGCCAGCAGCGAGCAGCGGACCTACGAGCAGTACTTC	NA	few	TRBV9	TRBJ2-7
CASSSGSLYEGYF	TGTGCCAGCAGCTCGGGAAGCCTCTACGAGGGGTACTTC	NA	NA	TRBV7-2	TRBJ2-7
CASSIGSGGRNTEAFF	TGTGCCAGTAGTATCGGATCGGGGGGCAGGAACACTGAAGCTTTCTTT	NA	NA	TRBV19	TRBJ1-1
CASSKGTSGMDTQYF	TGTGCCAGTAGTAAAGGGACTAGCGGGATGGATACGCAGTATTTT	TRBD2	once	TRBV19	TRBJ2-3
CASSLVASYQETQYF	TGTGCCAGCAGCTTAGTAGCCAGTTACCAAGAGACCCAGTACTTC	NA	NA	TRBV7-6	TRBJ2-5
CASSMGQGVTRPYEQYF	TGTGCCAGTAGTATGGGCCAGGGGGTGACTCGCCCCTACGAGCAGTACTTC	TRBD1	NA	TRBV19	TRBJ2-7
CASSSPGIGRAYEQYF	TGTGCCAGCAGCTCACCCGGGATTGGGAGGGCCTACGAGCAGTACTTC	TRBD2	NA	TRBV7-2	TRBJ2-7
CASSQDGRGSYNEQFF	TGCGCCAGCAGCCAAGACGGCAGGGGCTCCTACAATGAGCAGTTCTTC	NA	NA	TRBV4-3	TRBJ2-1
CASTLRSTPGEAFF	TGTGCCAGCACCCTAAGGTCGACACCCGGTGAAGCTTTCTTT	NA	NA	TRBV2	TRBJ1-1